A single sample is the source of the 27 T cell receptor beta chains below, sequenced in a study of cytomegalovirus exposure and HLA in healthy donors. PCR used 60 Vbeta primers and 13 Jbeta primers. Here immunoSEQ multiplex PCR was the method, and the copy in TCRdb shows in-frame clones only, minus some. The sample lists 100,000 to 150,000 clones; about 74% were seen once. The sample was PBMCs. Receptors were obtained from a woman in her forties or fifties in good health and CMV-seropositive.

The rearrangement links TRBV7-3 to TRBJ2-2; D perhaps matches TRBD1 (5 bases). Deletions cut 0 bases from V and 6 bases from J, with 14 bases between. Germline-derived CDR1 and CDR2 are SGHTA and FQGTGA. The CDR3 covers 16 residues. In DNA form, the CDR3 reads TGTGCCAGCAGCTTAACGGAAGGGGTAGGGGCCGGGGAGCTGTTTTTT. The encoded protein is CASSLTEGVGAGELFF.

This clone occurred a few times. CDR3 in DNA: TGTGCCAGCAGTTCTAACTTGTATACAGCAATCTCTGGAAACACCATATATTTT. Encoded protein: CASSSNLYTAISGNTIYF. This chain uses TRBV7-9 with TRBJ1-3; D is undetermined. Trimming removed 6 bases from V and 0 bases from J, with 21 bases in between. Looked up from germline, CDR1 is SEHNR and CDR2 is FQNEAQ (reference sequence). This CDR3 is built from 18 residues.

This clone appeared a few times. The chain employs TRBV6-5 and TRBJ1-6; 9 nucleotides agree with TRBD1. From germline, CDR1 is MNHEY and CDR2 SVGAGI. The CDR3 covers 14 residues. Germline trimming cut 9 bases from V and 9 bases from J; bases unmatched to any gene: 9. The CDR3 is CASCRDRAPSPLHF. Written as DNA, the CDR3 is TGTGCCAGTTGCCGGGACAGGGCTCCTTCACCCCTCCACTTT.

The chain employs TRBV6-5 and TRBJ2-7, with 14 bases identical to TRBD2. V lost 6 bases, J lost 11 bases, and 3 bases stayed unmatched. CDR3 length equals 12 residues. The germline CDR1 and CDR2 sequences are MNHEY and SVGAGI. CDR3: CASRRLAGGEYF. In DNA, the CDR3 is TGTGCCAGCAGAAGACTAGCGGGGGGGGAGTACTTC.

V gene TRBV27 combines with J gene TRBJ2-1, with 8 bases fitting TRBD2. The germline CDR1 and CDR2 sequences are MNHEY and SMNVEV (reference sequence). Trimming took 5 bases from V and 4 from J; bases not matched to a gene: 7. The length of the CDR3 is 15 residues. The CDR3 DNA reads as TGTGCCAGCAGTGCCACTAGCGGCACTTACAATGAGCAGTTCTTC. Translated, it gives CASSATSGTYNEQFF.

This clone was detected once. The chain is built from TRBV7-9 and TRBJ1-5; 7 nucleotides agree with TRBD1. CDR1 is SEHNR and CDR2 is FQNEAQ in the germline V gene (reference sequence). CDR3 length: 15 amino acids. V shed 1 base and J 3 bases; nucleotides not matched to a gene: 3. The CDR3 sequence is CASSLGGTVNQPQHF. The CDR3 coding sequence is TGTGCCAGCAGCTTAGGGGGGACAGTCAATCAGCCCCAGCATTTT.

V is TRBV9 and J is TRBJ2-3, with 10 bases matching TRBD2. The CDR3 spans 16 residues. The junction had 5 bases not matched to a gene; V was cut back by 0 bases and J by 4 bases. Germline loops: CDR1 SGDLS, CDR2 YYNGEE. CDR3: CASSVGSSGGADTQYF. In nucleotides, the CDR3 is TGTGCCAGCAGCGTAGGTTCTAGCGGGGGCGCAGATACGCAGTATTTT.

The CDR3 coding sequence is TGCGCCAGCAGTGAAGGGCATTGGCTAGCGGGGGCTAACTCAGATACGCAGTATTTT. Translated: CASSEGHWLAGANSDTQYF. The chain recombines TRBV10-1 with TRBJ2-3; 10 bases fit TRBD2. Germline-derived CDR1 and CDR2 are WNHNN and SYGVQD (reference sequence). Unmatched junction bases numbered 16, after V lost 3 bases and J lost 4 bases. The CDR3 has 19 residues.

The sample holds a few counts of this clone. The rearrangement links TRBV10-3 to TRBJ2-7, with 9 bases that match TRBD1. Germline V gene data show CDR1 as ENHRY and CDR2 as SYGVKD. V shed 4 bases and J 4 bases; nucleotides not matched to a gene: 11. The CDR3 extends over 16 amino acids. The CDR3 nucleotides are TGTGCCATCAGTGGATCCGGGACAGGGCAATCTTACGAGCAGTACTTC. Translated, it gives CAISGSGTGQSYEQYF.

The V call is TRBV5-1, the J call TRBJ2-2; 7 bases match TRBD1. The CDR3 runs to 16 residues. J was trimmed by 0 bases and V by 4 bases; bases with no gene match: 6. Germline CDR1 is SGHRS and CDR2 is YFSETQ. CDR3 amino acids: CASSMRTGANTGELFF. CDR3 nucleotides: TGCGCCAGCAGCATGAGGACAGGAGCGAACACCGGGGAGCTGTTTTTT. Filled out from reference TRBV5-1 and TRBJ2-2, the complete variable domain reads KAGVTQTPRYLIKTRGQQVTLSCSPISGHRSVSWYQQTPGQGLQFLFEYFSETQRNKGNFPGRFSGRQFSNSRSEMNVSTLELGDSALYLCASSMRTGANTGELFFGEGSRLTVL.

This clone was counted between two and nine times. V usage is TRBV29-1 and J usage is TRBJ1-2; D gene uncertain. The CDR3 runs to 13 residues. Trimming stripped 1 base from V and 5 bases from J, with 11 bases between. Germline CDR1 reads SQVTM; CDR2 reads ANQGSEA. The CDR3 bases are TGCAGCGTTGAAGGGGAGGGTATATATGGCTACACCTTC. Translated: CSVEGEGIYGYTF.

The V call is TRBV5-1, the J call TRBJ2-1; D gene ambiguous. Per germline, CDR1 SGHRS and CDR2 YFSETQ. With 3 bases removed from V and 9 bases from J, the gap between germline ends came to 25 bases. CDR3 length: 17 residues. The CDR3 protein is CASSSQQWAPSMGEQFF. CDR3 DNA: TGCGCCAGCAGCTCCCAACAGTGGGCCCCATCCATGGGTGAGCAGTTCTTC.

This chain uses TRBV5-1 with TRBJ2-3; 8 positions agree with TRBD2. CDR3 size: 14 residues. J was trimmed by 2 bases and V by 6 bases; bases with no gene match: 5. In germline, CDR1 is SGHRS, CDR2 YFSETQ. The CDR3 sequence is CASISRGVTDTQYF. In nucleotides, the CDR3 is TGCGCCAGCATCTCGCGGGGGGTCACAGATACGCAGTATTTT.

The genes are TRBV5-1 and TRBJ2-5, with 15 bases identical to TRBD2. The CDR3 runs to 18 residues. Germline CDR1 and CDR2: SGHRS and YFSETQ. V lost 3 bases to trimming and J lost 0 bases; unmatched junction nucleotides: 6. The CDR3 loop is CASSSIRTSGGDQETQYF. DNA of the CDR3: TGCGCCAGCAGCTCAATTAGGACTAGCGGGGGGGACCAAGAGACCCAGTACTTC.

CDR3 coding DNA: TGTGCCAGCAGCCTAGAGACAGGGGGATACGACGAGCAGTACTTC. This encodes CASSLETGGYDEQYF. The chain recombines TRBV7-9 with TRBJ2-7, with 9 bases identical to TRBD1. The CDR3 extends over 15 amino acids. Per germline, CDR1 SEHNR and CDR2 FQNEAQ (reference sequence). V shed 5 bases, J shed 5 bases, and the junction held 10 bases outside the gene matches.

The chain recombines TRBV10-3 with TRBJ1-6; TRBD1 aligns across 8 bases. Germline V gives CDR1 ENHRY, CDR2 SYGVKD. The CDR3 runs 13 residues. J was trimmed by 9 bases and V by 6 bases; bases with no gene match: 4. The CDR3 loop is CAIRDRGGSPLHF. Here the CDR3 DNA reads TGTGCCATCAGAGACAGGGGTGGTTCACCCCTCCACTTT.

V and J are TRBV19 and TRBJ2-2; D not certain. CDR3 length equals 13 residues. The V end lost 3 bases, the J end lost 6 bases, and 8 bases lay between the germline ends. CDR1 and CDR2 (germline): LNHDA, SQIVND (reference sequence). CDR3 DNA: TGTGCCAGTAGTATGCGCCTGCCCGGGGAGCTGTTTTTT. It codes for CASSMRLPGELFF.

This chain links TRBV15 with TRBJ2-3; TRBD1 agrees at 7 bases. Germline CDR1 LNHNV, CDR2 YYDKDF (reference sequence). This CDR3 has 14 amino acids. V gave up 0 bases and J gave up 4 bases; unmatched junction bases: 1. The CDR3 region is CATSREQGPDTQYF. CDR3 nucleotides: TGTGCCACCAGCAGAGAACAGGGGCCAGATACGCAGTATTTT. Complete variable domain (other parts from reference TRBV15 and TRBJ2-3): DAMVIQNPRYQVTQFGKPVTLSCSQTLNHNVMYWYQQKSSQAPKLLFHYYDKDFNNEADTPDNFQSRRPNTSFCFLDIRSPGLGDTAMYLCATSREQGPDTQYFGPGTRLTVL.

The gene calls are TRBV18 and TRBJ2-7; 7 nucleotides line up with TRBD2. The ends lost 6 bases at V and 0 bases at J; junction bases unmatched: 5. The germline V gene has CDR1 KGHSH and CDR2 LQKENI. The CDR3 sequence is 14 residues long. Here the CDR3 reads CASSAGVPSYEQYF. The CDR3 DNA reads TGTGCCAGCTCCGCGGGGGTGCCCTCCTACGAGCAGTACTTC.

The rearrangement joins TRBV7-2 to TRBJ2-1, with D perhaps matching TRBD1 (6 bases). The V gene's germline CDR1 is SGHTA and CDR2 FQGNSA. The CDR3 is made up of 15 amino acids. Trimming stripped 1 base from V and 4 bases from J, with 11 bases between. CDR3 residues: CASSLDWQGYNEQFF. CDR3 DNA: TGTGCCAGCAGCTTAGACTGGCAGGGGTACAATGAGCAGTTCTTC.

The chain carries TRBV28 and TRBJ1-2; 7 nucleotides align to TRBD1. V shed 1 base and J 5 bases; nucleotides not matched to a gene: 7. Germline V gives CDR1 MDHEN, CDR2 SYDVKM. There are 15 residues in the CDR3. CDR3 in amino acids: CASSLSGGPYYGYTF. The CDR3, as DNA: TGTGCCAGCAGTTTATCAGGGGGGCCTTATTATGGCTACACCTTC.

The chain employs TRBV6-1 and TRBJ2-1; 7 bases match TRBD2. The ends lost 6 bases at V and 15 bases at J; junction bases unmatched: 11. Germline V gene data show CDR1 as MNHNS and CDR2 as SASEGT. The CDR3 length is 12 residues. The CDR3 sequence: CASSPGTIIGFF. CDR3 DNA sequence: TGTGCCAGCAGCCCCGGGACTATAATAGGGTTCTTC.

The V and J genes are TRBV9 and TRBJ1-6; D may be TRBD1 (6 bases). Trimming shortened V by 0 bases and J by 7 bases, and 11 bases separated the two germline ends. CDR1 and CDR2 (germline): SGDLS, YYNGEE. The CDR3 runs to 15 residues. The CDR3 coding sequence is TGTGCCAGCAGCGTAGAACAGGGTTGGAATTCACCCCTCCACTTT. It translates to CASSVEQGWNSPLHF.

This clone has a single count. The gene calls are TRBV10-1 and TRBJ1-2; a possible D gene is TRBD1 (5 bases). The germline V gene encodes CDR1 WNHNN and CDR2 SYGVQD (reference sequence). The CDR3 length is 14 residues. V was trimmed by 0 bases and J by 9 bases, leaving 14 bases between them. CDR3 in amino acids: CASSESVWGGSYTF. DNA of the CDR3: TGCGCCAGCAGTGAGTCGGTATGGGGCGGAAGCTACACCTTC.

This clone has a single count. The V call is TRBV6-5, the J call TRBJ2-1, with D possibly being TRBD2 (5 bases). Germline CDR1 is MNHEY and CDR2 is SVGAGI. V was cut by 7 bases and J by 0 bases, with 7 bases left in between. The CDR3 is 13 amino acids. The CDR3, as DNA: TGTGCCAGCAAACTAGACTCCTACAATGAGCAGTTCTTC. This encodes CASKLDSYNEQFF.

The CDR3 protein is CASSLLVGQIGELFF. The CDR3 DNA sequence: TGTGCCAGCAGCTTATTAGTGGGGCAGATCGGGGAGCTGTTTTTT. The gene calls are TRBV7-6 and TRBJ2-2; tentatively, D is TRBD1 (5 bases). The CDR3 loop spans 15 amino acids. Per the germline V gene, CDR1 is SGHVS and CDR2 is FNYEAQ. V was trimmed by 2 bases and J by 7 bases, leaving 14 bases between them.

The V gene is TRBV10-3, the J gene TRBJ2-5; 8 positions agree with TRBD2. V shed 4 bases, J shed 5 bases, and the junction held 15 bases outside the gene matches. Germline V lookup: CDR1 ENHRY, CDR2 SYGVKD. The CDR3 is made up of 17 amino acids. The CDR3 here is CAISALSGGLGLETQYF. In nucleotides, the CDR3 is TGTGCCATCAGTGCCCTTTCGGGGGGGCTAGGATTGGAGACCCAGTACTTC.